The 5 T cell receptor beta chains below all came from one sample that was sequenced in a study of T-cell memory formation after mild COVID-19. TCRdb ran MiXCR on the 5' RACE reads and lists one entry per CDR3 protein. The table includes 120,000 or so distinct CDR3 sequences, less than 6.5% detected once. Sequencing was done on a sample of PBMCs or a T cell subset sorted from them (not recorded which). Receptor source: an adult woman who had mild COVID-19 (a few samples of this study predate the infection). Cell type and time point are not known.

This clonotype was seen a few times. This chain links TRBV27 with TRBJ1-4; 7 nucleotides match TRBD1. The CDR3 length is 14 residues. After removal of 7 bases from V and 8 bases from J, the junction contained 10 bases not matched to a gene. The germline V gene encodes CDR1 MNHEY and CDR2 SMNVEV (reference sequence). The CDR3 sequence: CASTGGGAGEKLFF. Here the CDR3 DNA reads TGTGCCAGCACCGGAGGGGGCGCCGGGGAAAAACTGTTTTTT.

The chain couples TRBV7-2 to TRBJ1-5; D gene unclear. The CDR3 has 14 residues. Germline V gives CDR1 SGHTA, CDR2 FQGNSA. V gave up 4 bases and J gave up 2 bases, with 9 bases separating them. The CDR3 is CASSSASGNQPQHF. The CDR3 DNA reads TGTGCCAGCAGCTCCGCCAGCGGCAATCAGCCCCAGCATTTT.

The chain couples TRBV7-9 to TRBJ2-5; 9 bases line up with TRBD2. The V gene's germline CDR1 is SEHNR and CDR2 FQNEAQ (reference sequence). The CDR3 spans 16 residues. Trimming cost V 3 bases and J 1 base; bases outside gene matches: 6. This chain's CDR3 is CASSFSSGGFQETQYF. The CDR3 nucleotides read TGTGCCAGCAGCTTTAGTAGCGGGGGCTTCCAAGAGACCCAGTACTTC. Combining the CDR3 with reference TRBV7-9 and TRBJ2-5 gives the whole variable domain DTGVSQNPRHKITKRGQNVTFRCDPISEHNRLYWYRQTLGQGPEFLTYFQNEAQLEKSRLLSDRFSAERPKGSFSTLEIQRTEQGDSAMYLCASSFSSGGFQETQYFGPGTRLLVL.

The V call is TRBV24-1, the J call TRBJ1-5; D gene uncertain. The CDR3 spans 13 residues. The V gene lost 4 bases and the J gene lost 9 bases, with 12 bases spanning the gap. Germline CDR1 and CDR2: KGHDR and SFDVKD. DNA for the CDR3: TGTGCCACCAGTGACGCCTGGGCATCGCCCCAGCATTTT. Amino acid sequence: CATSDAWASPQHF.

This chain joins TRBV10-3 and TRBJ2-3, with TRBD2 as a possible D gene (5 bases). The CDR3 totals 12 residues. CDR1 and CDR2 from the germline V gene are ENHRY and SYGVKD. V was shortened by 8 bases and J by 3 bases, with 9 bases between the two germline ends. For the CDR3, the DNA is TGTGCCATCGTCAGAGGGACAGATACGCAGTATTTT. Translated: CAIVRGTDTQYF.